Shown below are 24 T cell receptor beta chains from a single sample sequenced in a study of human T cells and chemical hapten exposure. Sample time point: pre-sensitization, week 0. The sample's treatment: therapeutic diphenylcyclopropenone sensitization with weekly scalp DPC. TCRdb re-called the RACE reads with MiXCR, one entry per CDR3 protein. Found here are approximately 320,000 distinct CDR3 sequences, 5.5% of them singletons; the top ten hold more than 8%. The input for sequencing was whole blood, taken in connection with sensitization to the hapten diphenylcyclopropenone (DPC). These receptors were taken from a woman under 30 with alopecia areata. Some clones in this sample may be carry-over from other donors' samples.

Ten or more counts support this clonotype. This rearrangement joins TRBV15 to TRBJ2-1; D ambiguous. Trimming took off 3 bases at V and 8 bases at J, with 17 bases between the two ends. Looked up from germline, CDR1 is LNHNV and CDR2 is YYDKDF (reference sequence). The CDR3 loop spans 15 amino acids. The CDR3 DNA reads TGTGCCACCAGCAGCCCTATGGGCGGAAGCGATGAGCAGTTCTTC. Translating gives CATSSPMGGSDEQFF.

This clonotype has more than one count but fewer than ten. The chain joins TRBV6-5 to TRBJ1-1, with D possibly TRBD1 on 5 matching bases. CDR3 size: 12 residues. Per germline, CDR1 MNHEY and CDR2 SVGAGI. V lost 6 bases to trimming and J lost 5 bases, with 10 bases between them. CDR3 in DNA: TGTGCCAGCAGGGGGGTGCGGACTGAAGCTTTCTTT. As protein: CASRGVRTEAFF.

The chain couples TRBV27 to TRBJ2-7; 10 nucleotides match TRBD2. Germline V gene lookup returns CDR1 MNHEY and CDR2 SMNVEV (reference sequence). The trim removed 6 bases at V and 2 bases at J, leaving 4 bases unmatched. The CDR3 totals 14 residues. The CDR3 reads CASSQRGGAYEQYF. CDR3 coding DNA: TGTGCCAGCAGCCAGCGGGGGGGGGCCTACGAGCAGTACTTC.

This clonotype was seen a few times. V gene TRBV6-5 combines with J gene TRBJ1-1; maybe TRBD1 (6 bases). This CDR3 region has 15 residues. V was clipped by 6 bases and J by 1 base, with 15 bases between them. The V gene's germline CDR1 is MNHEY and CDR2 SVGAGI. The CDR3 sequence: CASSRGRIKNTEAFF. CDR3 nucleotide sequence: TGTGCCAGCAGCCGGGGGCGAATTAAGAACACTGAAGCTTTCTTT.

This clonotype has a handful of counts. V is TRBV6-5 and J is TRBJ1-6; D remains unclear. The CDR3 runs 16 residues. Trimming left V 6 bases short and J 4 bases short, with 16 bases between. CDR1 is MNHEY and CDR2 is SVGAGI in the germline V gene. CDR3 loop: CASSLTPDLYNSPLHF. The DNA for the CDR3 is TGTGCCAGCAGCCTAACCCCGGACCTGTATAATTCACCCCTCCACTTT.

In its sample, this clonotype was seen a few times. The chain links TRBV20-1 to TRBJ2-7; D possibly matches TRBD1 or TRBD2 (6 bases each). The CDR3 runs to 13 residues. Germline values: CDR1 DFQATT, CDR2 SNEGSKA (reference sequence). Trimming cost V 5 bases and J 2 bases, with 13 bases left between them. DNA for the CDR3: TGCAGTGCTCGTCCGGGGGCCCCCTACGAGCAGTACTTC. Its translation is CSARPGAPYEQYF.

This clonotype has a count of ten or more. The CDR3, as DNA: TGTGCCAGCAGCATTATGAACACTGAAGCTTTCTTT. This translates into CASSIMNTEAFF. The chain is built from TRBV5-6 and TRBJ1-1; D call uncertain. Germline V gene lookup returns CDR1 SGHDT and CDR2 YYEEEE. The CDR3 consists of 12 residues. Between the trimmed V and J ends, which lost 4 bases and 0 bases, there was a span of 4 bases.

There are many counts of this clonotype. The chain combines TRBV5-1 with TRBJ2-7; no reliable D call. V shed 0 bases and J shed 5 bases, with 9 bases lying between them. This CDR3 region has 13 residues. Germline CDR1 reads SGHRS; CDR2 reads YFSETQ. The CDR3 here is CASSLVGIDEQYF. As DNA, the CDR3 is TGCGCCAGCAGCTTGGTAGGGATCGACGAGCAGTACTTC.

There are a few counts of this clonotype. The chain joins TRBV6-5 to TRBJ2-2; TRBD2 is a possible D gene (6 bases). The CDR3 totals 17 residues. CDR1 is MNHEY, CDR2 SVGAGI, per germline. Trimming took 4 bases from V and 7 from J, leaving 22 bases between them. The CDR3 reads CASSSRTIGTARGELFF. The CDR3, as DNA: TGTGCCAGCAGTTCACGGACGATAGGGACTGCCCGCGGGGAGCTGTTTTTT.

Many counts were recorded for this clonotype. This chain joins TRBV12-3 or TRBV12-4 and TRBJ1-6; D gene uncertain. The CDR3 spans 14 residues. V shed 2 bases and J shed 8 bases, with 10 bases lying between them. Here the CDR3 DNA reads TGTGCCAGCAGTTTAAGTCTGAATTATTCACCCCTCCACTTT. This gives the protein CASSLSLNYSPLHF.

This clonotype appeared a few times. This chain connects TRBV3-1 to TRBJ1-1; a possible D gene is TRBD1 (5 bases). This CDR3 region has 16 residues. Trimming shortened V by 4 bases and J by 2 bases, and 17 bases separated the two germline ends. Germline V CDR1 and CDR2: LGHDT, YNNKEL (reference sequence). The DNA for the CDR3 is TGTGCCAGCAGCCGAGGGACTCGGGAGCTAAACACTGAAGCTTTCTTT. Translating it yields CASSRGTRELNTEAFF.

This clonotype was found many times. The chain links TRBV6-6 to TRBJ1-2; D gene uncertain. V was clipped by 7 bases and J by 0 bases, with 12 bases between them. This CDR3 is built from 14 residues. Germline CDR1 MNHNY, CDR2 SVGAGI (reference sequence). CDR3 nucleotides: TGTGCCAGCACCCCAGCCCAGGCTAACTATGGCTACACCTTC. This gives the protein CASTPAQANYGYTF.

In this sample, this clonotype turned up a few times. The gene calls are TRBV28 and TRBJ1-2; 10 nucleotides match TRBD1. Losses at the gene ends were 6 bases for V and 7 bases for J; bases not matched to a gene: 8. Germline assignment: CDR1 MDHEN and CDR2 SYDVKM. The CDR3 contains 14 residues. DNA of the CDR3: TGTGCCAGCAGCCCGGGACAGGGGTCTGGTGGCTACACCTTC. Translation: CASSPGQGSGGYTF.

This clonotype appeared many times. The junction shows a germline mismatch at one end, possibly a read error. The genes are TRBV5-1 and TRBJ2-3; D ambiguous. The CDR3 is made up of 13 amino acids. Germline V CDR1 and CDR2: SGHRS, YFSETQ. The CDR3: CASSFPSTDTQYF. In nucleotides, the CDR3 is TGTGCCAGCAGTTTTCCGAGCACAGATACGCAGTATTTT.

This clonotype was observed a few times. The V gene is TRBV6-4, the J gene TRBJ2-3, with 9 bases matching TRBD1. Germline V CDR1 and CDR2: MRHNA, SNTAGT. This CDR3 comprises 15 residues. V shed 4 bases, J shed 3 bases, and the junction held 5 bases outside the gene matches. The CDR3 here is CASSGTGEITDTQYF. CDR3 coding DNA: TGTGCCAGCAGTGGGACAGGGGAGATTACAGATACGCAGTATTTT.

This clonotype was detected a few times. This chain uses TRBV27 with TRBJ1-1; TRBD1 might be the D (6 bases). This CDR3 has 15 amino acids. The germline CDR1 and CDR2 sequences are MNHEY and SMNVEV (reference sequence). Trimming left V 6 bases short and J 4 bases short, with 18 bases between. CDR3 region: CASSRIQGVITEAFF. The CDR3 DNA sequence: TGTGCCAGCAGCCGAATACAGGGTGTCATCACTGAAGCTTTCTTT.

The chain couples TRBV6-5 to TRBJ1-1; possible D gene TRBD1, 6 bases. The V end was cut by 2 bases, the J end by 3 bases, with 13 bases between. Germline CDR1 MNHEY, CDR2 SVGAGI. This CDR3 contains 15 residues. The CDR3, as DNA: TGTGCCAGCAGTTACGGGCTGGGGGCGGACACTGAAGCTTTCTTT. It encodes CASSYGLGADTEAFF.

The chain combines TRBV6-4 with TRBJ2-1; 15 bases match TRBD2. Germline V lookup: CDR1 MRHNA, CDR2 SNTAGT. The ends lost 2 bases at V and 7 bases at J; junction bases unmatched: 6. The CDR3 spans 17 residues. In nucleotides, the CDR3 is TGTGCCAGCAGTGACACCCTGGGACTAGCGGGGGGAAATGAGCAGTTCTTC. It specifies CASSDTLGLAGGNEQFF.

This clonotype was seen repeatedly, ten times or more. The chain has TRBV20-1 and TRBJ2-3; TRBD2 matches at 7 bases. V dropped 0 bases and J dropped 1; count of bases not matched to a gene: 16. In germline, CDR1 is DFQATT, CDR2 SNEGSKA (reference sequence). The CDR3 contains 19 residues. CDR3 sequence: CSARDPWGGEGRGTDTQYF. The CDR3 DNA reads TGCAGTGCTAGAGACCCCTGGGGGGGAGAGGGTAGGGGCACAGATACGCAGTATTTT.

A few counts support this clonotype. V usage is TRBV12-3 or TRBV12-4 and J usage is TRBJ1-5; TRBD1 is a possible D gene (5 bases). The CDR3 extends over 13 amino acids. Deletions cut 0 bases from V and 7 bases from J, with 7 bases between. CDR3 sequence: CASSLAEGQPQHF. CDR3 nucleotides: TGTGCCAGCAGTTTAGCGGAGGGGCAGCCCCAGCATTTT.

This clonotype was seen more than once but under ten times. This sequence joins TRBV14 and TRBJ2-3; 8 bases are shared with TRBD2. Germline-derived CDR1 and CDR2 are SGHDN and FVKESK. The V gene end was trimmed by 1 base and the J gene end by 3 bases; junction bases not matched to a gene: 6. This CDR3 region has 16 residues. The CDR3 nucleotides are TGTGCCAGCAGCCAAGTGGCGGGGGGAGAAACAGATACGCAGTATTTT. Encoded protein: CASSQVAGGETDTQYF. Complete variable domain (other parts from reference TRBV14 and TRBJ2-3): EAGVTQFPSHSVIEKGQTVTLRCDPISGHDNLYWYRRVMGKEIKFLLHFVKESKQDESGMPNNRFLAERTGGTYSTLKVQPAELEDSGVYFCASSQVAGGETDTQYFGPGTRLTVL.

This clonotype was found a few times. The chain is built from TRBV12-3 or TRBV12-4 and TRBJ1-1; D may be TRBD1 (5 bases). This CDR3 has 16 residues. V was clipped by 6 bases and J by 6 bases, with 23 bases between them. CDR3 in amino acids: CASSLDLGRGWSEAFF. In DNA form, the CDR3 reads TGTGCCAGCAGCCTCGATTTGGGGCGCGGTTGGTCTGAAGCTTTCTTT.

This clonotype has at least ten counts. DNA for the CDR3: TGTGCCAGCAGCCGGTCGCCCGGGGCCAACGTCCTGACTTTC. This codes for CASSRSPGANVLTF. The chain employs TRBV3-1 and TRBJ2-6; D call uncertain. The germline V gene has CDR1 LGHDT and CDR2 YNNKEL (reference sequence). Between the trimmed V and J ends, which lost 4 bases and 4 bases, there was a span of 8 bases. CDR3 length: 14 residues.

The chain combines TRBV7-9 with TRBJ2-2, with D unclear. From germline, CDR1 is SEHNR and CDR2 FQNEAQ (reference sequence). Trimming took 5 bases from V and 6 from J, leaving 10 bases between them. The CDR3 is made up of 13 amino acids. The CDR3 loop reads CASSNRVSGELFF. CDR3 sequence (DNA): TGTGCCAGCAGCAATAGGGTTTCCGGGGAGCTGTTTTTT.